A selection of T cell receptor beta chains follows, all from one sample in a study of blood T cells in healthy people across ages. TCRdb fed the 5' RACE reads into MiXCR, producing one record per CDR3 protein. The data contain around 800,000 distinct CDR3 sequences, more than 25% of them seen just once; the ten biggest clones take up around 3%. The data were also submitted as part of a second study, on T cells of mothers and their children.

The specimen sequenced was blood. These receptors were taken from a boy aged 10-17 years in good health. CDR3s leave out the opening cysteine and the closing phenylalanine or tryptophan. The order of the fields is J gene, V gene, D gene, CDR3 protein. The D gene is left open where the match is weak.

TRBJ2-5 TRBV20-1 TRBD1 SAWGQGPETQY
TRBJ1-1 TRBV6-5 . ASSYSGGSYTEAF
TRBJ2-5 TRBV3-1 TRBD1 ASSQSRDRGRGETQY
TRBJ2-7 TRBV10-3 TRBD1 AISSYSPGQSIVTYEQY
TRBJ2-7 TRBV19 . ASSDSRGYEQY
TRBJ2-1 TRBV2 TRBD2 ASTLTGGTYNEQF
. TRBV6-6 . ASSSTSRPSQF
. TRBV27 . ASSLSLDEQF
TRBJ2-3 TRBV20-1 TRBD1 SARGQASSTDTQY
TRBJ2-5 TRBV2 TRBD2 AIRTSGGQETQY
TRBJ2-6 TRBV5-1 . ASSLRPSGANVLT
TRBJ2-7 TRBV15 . ATSRDTGYEQY
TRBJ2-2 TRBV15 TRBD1 ATSRDQGAGTGELF
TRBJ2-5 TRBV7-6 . ASAGRETQY
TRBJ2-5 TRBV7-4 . ASSLVVLWSWHTTTETQY
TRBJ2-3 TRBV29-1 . SVVGTHLTDTQY
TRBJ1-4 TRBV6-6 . ASTQAGPTAEKLF
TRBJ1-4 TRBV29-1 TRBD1 SADRVGEKLF
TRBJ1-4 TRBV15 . ATSRLGVDEKLF
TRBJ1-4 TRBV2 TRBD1 ASSDGPGQGALGNETLF
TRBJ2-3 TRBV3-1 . ASSQIGGAGTDTQY
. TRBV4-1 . ASSPNRDRSYEQY
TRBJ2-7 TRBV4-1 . ASSQDRAGGSLGVYEQY
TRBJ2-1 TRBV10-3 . AIRTGTDISNEQF
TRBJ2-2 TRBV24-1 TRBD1 ATSDARDRGNTGELF
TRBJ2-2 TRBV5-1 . ASSKWGTTNTGELF
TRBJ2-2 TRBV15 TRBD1 ATSETGGIVELF
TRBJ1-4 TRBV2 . ASIPITGLSEKLF
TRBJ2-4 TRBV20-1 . TASRHQNIQY
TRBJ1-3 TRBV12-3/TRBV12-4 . ASSFFRGNTIY
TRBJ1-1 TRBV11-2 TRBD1 ASSLSGQIMNTEAF
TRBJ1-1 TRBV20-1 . SAWTSVVTEAF
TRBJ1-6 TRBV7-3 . ASSLSAGVGSPLH
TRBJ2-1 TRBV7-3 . ASSSLGGLNEQF
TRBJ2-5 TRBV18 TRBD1 ASSPTTGGLETQY
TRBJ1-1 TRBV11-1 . ASSLLSGKGAF
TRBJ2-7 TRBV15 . ATSRGSRGSSYEQY
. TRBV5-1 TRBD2 ASSLSGGTPYEQY
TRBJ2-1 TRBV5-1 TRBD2 ASSIRLAGDNEQF
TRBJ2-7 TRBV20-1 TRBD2 SARQTWGGFYEQY
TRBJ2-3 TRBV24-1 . ATRGPTDTQY
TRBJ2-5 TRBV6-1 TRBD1 ASSEDPDRELQETQY
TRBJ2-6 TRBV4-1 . ASSQDRGARVNSGANVLT
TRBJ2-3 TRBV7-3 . ASSLRPVGSSTDTQY
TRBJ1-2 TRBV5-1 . ASSFEGLGYT
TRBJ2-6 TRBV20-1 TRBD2 SARDPRGGARANVLT